This TCR beta chain was captured in a study of blood T cell repertoires in COVID-19. Study at large: COVID-19 samples from acute and convalescent phases originated in the United States, Italy and Spain. The analysed material was cDNA or gDNA that came from T cells, B-cell-depleted T cells, or PBMCs.

Trimming shortened V by 2 bases and J by 0 bases, and 11 bases separated the two germline ends. Germline CDR1 MDHEN, CDR2 SYDVKM. This CDR3 is 16 amino acids long. In the original processing: The authors estimated nucleated cell counts from reference gene primer amplification. TCRdb keeps only in-frame clones here, not all; method: immunoSEQ multiplex PCR. V, J and clone size derive from that table, while D and trimming were established from the DNA sequence. The table lists some 99,000 clones, about 80% of them singletons. The receptor was derived from a man aged 70 or older with acute or convalescent COVID-19. Sequencing was performed on peripheral blood. The chain is built from TRBV28 and TRBJ1-3; D remains unclear. The CDR3 reads CASSLAGFSSGNTIYF. CDR3 nucleotides: TGTGCCAGCAGTTTAGCAGGATTCAGCTCTGGAAACACCATATATTTT.